These T cell receptor beta chains were read from a single sample in a study of shared clonotypes between healthy human individuals. Repertoires were generated with immunoSEQ multiplex PCR, while TCRdb's copy carries only in-frame clones and drops some. Among approximately 2,000,000 clones listed, 80% to 95% were seen once. The sequencing sample was made of naive CD8+ T cells from PBMCs. These receptors were collected from a man between 18 and 29 years old in good health. Some clones in this sample may be carry-over from other donors' samples. The conserved cysteine and the conserved F or W are not part of the CDR3 here. Each record gives: V gene, clone size, CDR3 protein. Clone size appears in some rows only: once, few, many, or a class for an expanded clone.

V: TRBV7-2
size: once
CDR3: ASSLGGSGRDAQY

V: TRBV19
size: .
CDR3: ASSQNRAYTEAF

V: TRBV9
size: .
CDR3: ASSEQVSGANVLT

V: TRBV27
size: once
CDR3: ASHRLAGGPYAYNEQF

V: TRBV9
size: .
CDR3: ASSVAGSYNEQF

V: TRBV11-2
size: .
CDR3: ASSLVRLAGGSNTGELF

V: TRBV9
size: .
CDR3: ASSPSNRDGYT

V: TRBV4-3
size: .
CDR3: ASRVTILPGPTPTDTQY

V: TRBV5-1
size: .
CDR3: ASSFRDSAYEQY

V: TRBV18
size: .
CDR3: ASSPNRGLDNEQF

V: TRBV7-9
size: .
CDR3: ASSLPVGSGNTIY

V: TRBV6-6
size: .
CDR3: ASSPGSYGYT

V: TRBV6-4
size: .
CDR3: ASSDSIGHRVNEKLF

V: TRBV7-9
size: .
CDR3: ASSRILAGPPGEQY

V: TRBV28
size: .
CDR3: ASSFPPEGSPNQPQH

V: TRBV5-5
size: .
CDR3: ASSFGRTYEQF

V: TRBV4-1
size: .
CDR3: ASSQLPGPGYEQY

V: TRBV15
size: .
CDR3: ATSRNFDSSECYT

V: TRBV4-3
size: .
CDR3: ASSQGLTSSPQETQY

V: TRBV7-6
size: .
CDR3: ASSLALSDTQY

V: TRBV27
size: few
CDR3: ASSFGTGVTEAF

V: TRBV2
size: .
CDR3: ASSGRAGVTYEQY

V: TRBV27
size: .
CDR3: ASSSSPGEAEQY

V: TRBV5-6
size: .
CDR3: ASSSVNEASSYNEQF

V: TRBV5-1
size: once
CDR3: ASSFSGGNQPQH

V: TRBV4-1
size: .
CDR3: ASSQDDPDIFSGNTIY

V: TRBV27
size: .
CDR3: ASSPVAAVGGQF

V: TRBV7-9
size: .
CDR3: ASSFYGTESSYEQY